This T cell receptor beta chain was captured by sequencing in a study of T cell responses to AZD1222 COVID-19 vaccine. Notes on this clone: The antigen is unknown.

Study-level points and caveats: Across the whole spike, CD4 TCRs peaked at regions 160-218 and 743-854.

Sequenced by immunoSEQ multiplex PCR; TCRdb stores in-frame clones only, minus some. Of about 130,000 clones detected, about 86% appear once; the ten largest clones hold about 12%. CDR1 and CDR2 (germline): LNHDA, SQIVND (reference sequence). Trimming took 4 bases from V and 6 from J; bases not matched to a gene: 7. The CDR3 is 15 amino acids. The source of this sequence is an adult in good health. Sequencing was performed on peripheral blood, taken on day 0 of AZD1222 vaccination. V and J are TRBV19 and TRBJ2-1, with 9 positions matching TRBD2. DNA of the CDR3: TGTGCCAGTAGTACGACTAGCGGACGAGGCAATGAGCAGTTCTTC. This sequence encodes CASSTTSGRGNEQFF. The full variable domain, in which reference TRBV19 and TRBJ2-1 provide the parts outside the CDR3, is DGGITQSPKYLFRKEGQNVTLSCEQNLNHDAMYWYRQDPGQGLRLIYYSQIVNDFQKGDIAEGYSVSREKKESFPLTVTSAQKNPTAFYLCASSTTSGRGNEQFFGPGTRLTVL.